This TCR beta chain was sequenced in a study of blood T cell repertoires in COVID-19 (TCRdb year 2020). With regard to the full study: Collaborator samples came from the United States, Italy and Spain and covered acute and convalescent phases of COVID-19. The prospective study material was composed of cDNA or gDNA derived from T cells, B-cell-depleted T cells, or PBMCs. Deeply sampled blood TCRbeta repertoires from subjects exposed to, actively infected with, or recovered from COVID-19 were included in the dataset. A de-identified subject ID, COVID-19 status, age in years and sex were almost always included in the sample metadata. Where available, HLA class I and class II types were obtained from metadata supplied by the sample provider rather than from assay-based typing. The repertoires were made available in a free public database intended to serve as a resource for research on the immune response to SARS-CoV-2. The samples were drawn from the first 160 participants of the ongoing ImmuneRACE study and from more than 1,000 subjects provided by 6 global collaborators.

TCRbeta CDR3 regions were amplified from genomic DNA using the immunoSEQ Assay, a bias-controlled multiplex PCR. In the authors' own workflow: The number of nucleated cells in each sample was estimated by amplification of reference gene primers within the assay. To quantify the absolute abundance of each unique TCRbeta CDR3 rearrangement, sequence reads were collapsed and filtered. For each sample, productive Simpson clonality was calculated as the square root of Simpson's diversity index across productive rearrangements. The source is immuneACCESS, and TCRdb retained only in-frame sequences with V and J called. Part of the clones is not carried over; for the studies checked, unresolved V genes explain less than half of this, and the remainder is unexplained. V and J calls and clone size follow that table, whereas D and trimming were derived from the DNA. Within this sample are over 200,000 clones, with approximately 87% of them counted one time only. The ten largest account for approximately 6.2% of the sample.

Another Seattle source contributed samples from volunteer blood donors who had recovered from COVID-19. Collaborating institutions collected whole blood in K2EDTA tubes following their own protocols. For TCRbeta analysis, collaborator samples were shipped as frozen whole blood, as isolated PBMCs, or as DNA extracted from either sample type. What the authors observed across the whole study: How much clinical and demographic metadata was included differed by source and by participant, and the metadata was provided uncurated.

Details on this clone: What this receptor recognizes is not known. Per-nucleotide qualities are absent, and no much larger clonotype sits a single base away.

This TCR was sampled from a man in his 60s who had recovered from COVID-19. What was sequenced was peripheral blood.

This receptor carries the CDR3 CASSIQGSSTDTQYF. The sequenced DNA is TGTGCCAGCAGCATACAGGGCTCTAGCACAGATACGCAGTATTTT. Here the chain combines TRBV7-3 and TRBJ2-3; TRBD1 is a weak D gene call, 6 bases matching. V gives up 5 bases and J gives up 0 bases, and the segment between their germline ends measures 12 bases. The CDR1 and CDR2 encoded by the germline V gene are SGHTA and FQGTGA. The CDR3 contains 15 residues, cysteine and phenylalanine counted. The only DNA kept is the CDR3, 45 bases in frame from the first base.